The source of this TCR beta chain is a study of PD-1 blockade in classical Hodgkin lymphoma. Worth noting for this clone: Its antigen is still unknown.

Following autologous stem cell transplantation, relapse occurred in every patient, and exposure to brentuximab vedotin varied. This CDR3 spans 13 amino acids. The junction had 7 bases not matched to a gene; V was cut back by 4 bases and J by 8 bases. Germline loops: CDR1 SGHAT, CDR2 FQDESV (reference sequence). Whole-study results and caveats: TCR diversity at baseline was reported to be reduced in newly diagnosed patients relative to healthy donors.

Measured with immunoSEQ multiplex PCR; TCRdb has only the in-frame clones, and not every one. Altogether tens of thousands of clones are present, around 70% being singletons, with the ten largest covering 3.5% to 4.5%. Sequencing was performed on peripheral blood mononuclear cells (PBMCs), taken before the second cycle of nivolumab. This chain links TRBV11-1 with TRBJ1-1, with 7 bases matching TRBD1. The receptor was isolated from a human donor with classical Hodgkin lymphoma. CDR3 in DNA: TGTGCCAGCAGCTCAACCTGGGACAGCGAAGCTTTCTTT. Its translation is CASSSTWDSEAFF.